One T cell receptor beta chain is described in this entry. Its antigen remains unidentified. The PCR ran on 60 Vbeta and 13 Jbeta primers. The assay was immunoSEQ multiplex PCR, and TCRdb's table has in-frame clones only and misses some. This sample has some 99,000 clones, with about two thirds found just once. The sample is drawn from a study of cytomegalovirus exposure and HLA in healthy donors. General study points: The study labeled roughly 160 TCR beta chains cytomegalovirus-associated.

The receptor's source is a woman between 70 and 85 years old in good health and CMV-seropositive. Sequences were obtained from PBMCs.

The CDR3 sequence is CASRSGSFSRGSGYTF. The CDR3 DNA reads as TGTGCCAGCAGATCGGGGTCCTTTTCAAGGGGGTCTGGCTACACCTTC. This chain joins TRBV28 and TRBJ1-2; possibly TRBD1 for D (6 bases). From germline, CDR1 is MDHEN and CDR2 SYDVKM. V dropped 6 bases and J dropped 7 bases, with 24 bases sitting between them. The CDR3 loop spans 16 amino acids.